The rows below give T cell receptor beta chains drawn from one sample of a study of multiple sclerosis patients with progressive multifocal leukoencephalopathy. The data were produced by immunoSEQ multiplex PCR, yet TCRdb's version contains in-frame clones alone and is incomplete. Here the sample spans tens of thousands of clones, approximately 89% being singletons. The starting material was PBMCs, obtained from a patient treated with natalizumab. All receptors derive from a woman aged 30 to 39 with progressive multifocal leukoencephalopathy. CDR3s include the opening cysteine and the closing phenylalanine or tryptophan. A D gene is named only where the DNA matches it firmly. Only some rows state a clone size, as once, few, many or a class for expanded clones.

CDR3 DNA: TGTGCCAGCAGCTCCGGACAGGGGGCGTATGGCTACACCTTC
CDR3 protein: CASSSGQGAYGYTF
V gene: TRBV9
D gene: TRBD1
clone size: NA
J gene: TRBJ1-2

CDR3 DNA: TGTGCCAGCAGCTTAGGGACGGAATACACTGAAGCTTTCTTT
CDR3 protein: CASSLGTEYTEAFF
V gene: TRBV7-8
D gene: NA
clone size: NA
J gene: TRBJ1-1

CDR3 DNA: TGTGCCACGCAGAGCTGCCGGGGGGGCGACAACAATGAGCAGTTCTTC
CDR3 protein: CATQSCRGGDNNEQFF
V gene: TRBV6-9
D gene: TRBD2
clone size: once
J gene: TRBJ2-1

CDR3 DNA: TGTGCCTGGAGCAACGGGAGAAGGGAGCTGTTTTTT
CDR3 protein: CAWSNGRRELFF
V gene: TRBV30
D gene: NA
clone size: NA
J gene: TRBJ2-2

CDR3 DNA: TGTGCCAGCAGTTACACACCGGGTACTCCCTACAATGAGCAGTTCTTC
CDR3 protein: CASSYTPGTPYNEQFF
V gene: TRBV6-5
D gene: NA
clone size: NA
J gene: TRBJ2-1

CDR3 DNA: TGTGCCAGCAGCTTTTCCGGGGAGCTGTTTTTT
CDR3 protein: CASSFSGELFF
V gene: TRBV5-6
D gene: NA
clone size: NA
J gene: TRBJ2-2

CDR3 DNA: TGTGCCTGGAGTCAGGGACAGGGAAGGCCAAACTATGGCTACACCTTC
CDR3 protein: CAWSQGQGRPNYGYTF
V gene: TRBV30
D gene: TRBD1
clone size: NA
J gene: TRBJ1-2

CDR3 DNA: TGTGCCAGCAGCCAAACAGGGGCTAACACCGGGGAGCTGTTTTTT
CDR3 protein: CASSQTGANTGELFF
V gene: TRBV7-6
D gene: TRBD1
clone size: once
J gene: TRBJ2-2

CDR3 DNA: TGTGCCAGCGTTAGCGGGAGAAGCAATGAGCAGTTCTTC
CDR3 protein: CASVSGRSNEQFF
V gene: TRBV2
D gene: TRBD2
clone size: NA
J gene: TRBJ2-1

CDR3 DNA: TGTGCCATTAACCCGGGACCGAAGAACACTGAAGCTTTCTTT
CDR3 protein: CAINPGPKNTEAFF
V gene: TRBV10-3
D gene: NA
clone size: NA
J gene: TRBJ1-1

CDR3 DNA: TGTGCCAGCAGTTCCCCCCTGGACAGGGAAGGCACAGATACGCAGTATTTT
CDR3 protein: CASSSPLDREGTDTQYF
V gene: TRBV6-7
D gene: TRBD1
clone size: NA
J gene: TRBJ2-3

CDR3 DNA: TGTGCCAGCAGTTTCTCCGGGGGCGCAGTTGAAAAACTGTTTTTT
CDR3 protein: CASSFSGGAVEKLFF
V gene: TRBV27
D gene: NA
clone size: once
J gene: TRBJ1-4

CDR3 DNA: TGCGCCAGCAGCCGGGCGGAGAGAGGGGATGAAAAACTGTTTTTT
CDR3 protein: CASSRAERGDEKLFF
V gene: TRBV4-1
D gene: NA
clone size: few
J gene: TRBJ1-4

CDR3 DNA: TGTGCCAGCAGCGAGTTGGGACAGCTTAACTATGGCTACACCTTC
CDR3 protein: CASSELGQLNYGYTF
V gene: TRBV9
D gene: TRBD1
clone size: NA
J gene: TRBJ1-2

CDR3 DNA: TGTGCCAGCAGCCCACTCCCCCCGGGACTAGCGGGGTACGAGCAGTACTTC
CDR3 protein: CASSPLPPGLAGYEQYF
V gene: TRBV7-2
D gene: TRBD2
clone size: NA
J gene: TRBJ2-7

CDR3 DNA: TGTGCCAGCAGCTTGGGGGGCGACAGGAATGAGCAGTTCTTC
CDR3 protein: CASSLGGDRNEQFF
V gene: TRBV5-6
D gene: NA
clone size: NA
J gene: TRBJ2-1

CDR3 DNA: TGTGCCAGCAGCTCACCCAGATTCACGAGCGGGGGACACAATGAGCAGTTCTTC
CDR3 protein: CASSSPRFTSGGHNEQFF
V gene: TRBV7-9
D gene: TRBD2
clone size: NA
J gene: TRBJ2-1

CDR3 DNA: TGTGCCACCAGCGCTCGGGACAGGGGCTATGGCTACACCTTC
CDR3 protein: CATSARDRGYGYTF
V gene: TRBV15
D gene: TRBD1
clone size: NA
J gene: TRBJ1-2

CDR3 DNA: TGTGTCAGAAGCCATCCTACTAGCGGGAGAAGGGGTGAGCAGTTCTTC
CDR3 protein: CVRSHPTSGRRGEQFF
V gene: TRBV7-5
D gene: NA
clone size: NA
J gene: TRBJ2-1

CDR3 DNA: TGTGCCAGCAGTTTAGTTGGCGTAACAGGGGGAGGGACTGAAGCTTTCTTT
CDR3 protein: CASSLVGVTGGGTEAFF
V gene: TRBV28
D gene: TRBD1
clone size: NA
J gene: TRBJ1-1

CDR3 DNA: TGTGCCAGCAGCTTAGACGAGGGGGCACACCATGGCTACACCTTC
CDR3 protein: CASSLDEGAHHGYTF
V gene: TRBV7-6
D gene: TRBD1
clone size: NA
J gene: TRBJ1-2

CDR3 DNA: TGCAGCGTGTGGTCCCCAGACTATGGCTACACCTTC
CDR3 protein: CSVWSPDYGYTF
V gene: TRBV29-1
D gene: NA
clone size: NA
J gene: TRBJ1-2

CDR3 DNA: TGTGCCAGCAGCTTGGGGTACTACAATGAGCAGTTCTTC
CDR3 protein: CASSLGYYNEQFF
V gene: TRBV11-2
D gene: NA
clone size: NA
J gene: TRBJ2-1

CDR3 DNA: TGTGCCAGCAGTTACTCGATTACCGGGGGCCTCTACGAGCAGTACTTC
CDR3 protein: CASSYSITGGLYEQYF
V gene: TRBV6-5
D gene: NA
clone size: NA
J gene: TRBJ2-7

CDR3 DNA: TGTGCCAGTGGGGGGCAGAGTCACATCTCTGGGGCCAACGTCCTGACTTTC
CDR3 protein: CASGGQSHISGANVLTF
V gene: TRBV19
D gene: NA
clone size: NA
J gene: TRBJ2-6

CDR3 DNA: TGTGCCTGGAGTATTCCCAATCAGCCCCAGCATTTT
CDR3 protein: CAWSIPNQPQHF
V gene: TRBV30
D gene: NA
clone size: NA
J gene: TRBJ1-5

CDR3 DNA: TGTGCCAGCAGCGTAACTTCAGGGTACCAAGAGACCCAGTACTTC
CDR3 protein: CASSVTSGYQETQYF
V gene: TRBV9
D gene: NA
clone size: NA
J gene: TRBJ2-5

CDR3 DNA: TGTGCCAGCAGCCGCATCGACAGGGGGGATTCACCCCTCCACTTT
CDR3 protein: CASSRIDRGDSPLHF
V gene: TRBV14
D gene: TRBD1
clone size: few
J gene: TRBJ1-6

CDR3 DNA: TGTGCCAGTAGTATAGATGAACGCTCCTACGAGCAGTACTTC
CDR3 protein: CASSIDERSYEQYF
V gene: TRBV19
D gene: NA
clone size: NA
J gene: TRBJ2-7

CDR3 DNA: TGTGCCAGTAGTAACGGACAGGCCTACGAGCAGTACTTC
CDR3 protein: CASSNGQAYEQYF
V gene: TRBV19
D gene: TRBD1
clone size: NA
J gene: TRBJ2-7

CDR3 DNA: TGCGCCAGCAGTCTCAGGACTAGCGGGGGGGCCACCGGGGAGCTGTTTTTT
CDR3 protein: CASSLRTSGGATGELFF
V gene: TRBV5-1
D gene: TRBD2
clone size: NA
J gene: TRBJ2-2